Listed below are T cell receptor beta chains from one sample, sequenced in a study of vaccination and CD4 T cells after COVID-19. TCRdb fed the PCR reads into MiXCR, producing one record per CDR3 protein. The sample records around 21,000 distinct CDR3 sequences, roughly 50% being singletons. No cognate antigen is known for these TCRs. This specimen consisted of CD4+ T cells from blood, cultured in vitro, obtained after SARS-CoV-2 vaccination. Receptor source: a human donor who had recovered from COVID-19. The CDR3 runs from the conserved cysteine through the conserved F or W. The D gene is left open where the match is weak. The size field is filled for only some rows; it gives once, few, many or a size class.

clone_size d_call j_call v_call cdr3_nt cdr3_aa
few NA TRBJ1-6 TRBV7-2 TGTGCCAGCAGCTTAATTGGGGCCTATAATTCACCCCTCCACTTT CASSLIGAYNSPLHF
NA NA TRBJ2-1 TRBV24-1 TGTGCCACCAGTGACCGACGGACGCGGAATGAGCAGTTCTTC CATSDRRTRNEQFF
NA NA TRBJ2-7 TRBV6-1 TGTGCCAGCAGTGACTATTACGGGCAGGGTGGCGAGCAGTACTTC CASSDYYGQGGEQYF
NA NA TRBJ1-6 TRBV6-2/TRBV6-3 TGTGCCAGCAGTTATGCGGGTTCACCCCTCCACTTT CASSYAGSPLHF
NA TRBD2 TRBJ2-3 TRBV6-4 TGTGCCAGCAGTGACTCGTTCAGCGGGGGGATCACAGATACGCAGTATTTT CASSDSFSGGITDTQYF
few NA TRBJ2-3 TRBV27 TGTGCCAGCAGTTTGGGCGCCAGCACAGATACGCAGTATTTT CASSLGASTDTQYF
NA TRBD1 TRBJ1-2 TRBV28 TGTGCCAGCAGGTTGGGAGGGGGCACTAACTATGGCTACACCTTC CASRLGGGTNYGYTF
NA TRBD1 TRBJ1-2 TRBV5-4 TGTGCCAGCAGTTCTACAGGGGGCCATGGCTACACCTTC CASSSTGGHGYTF
few TRBD2 TRBJ2-3 TRBV7-9 TGTGCCAGCAGCTTAAGGGCTAGCGGGGTCACAGATACGCAGTATTTT CASSLRASGVTDTQYF
NA NA TRBJ2-1 TRBV7-9 TGTGCCAGCAGCCGAGGGGGAGTCTCCTACAATGAGCAGTTCTTC CASSRGGVSYNEQFF
few TRBD1 TRBJ1-5 TRBV7-9 TGTGCCAGCTCCGGGACAGGGGCTAGCAATCAGCCCCAGCATTTT CASSGTGASNQPQHF
NA TRBD1 TRBJ1-1 TRBV29-1 TGCAGCGTTGAAAGGGGGCAGGGAGCTTTCTTT CSVERGQGAFF
few NA TRBJ1-2 TRBV7-2 TGTGCCAGCAGCTTAGGCGGCGACCCCCGACTAGGAGGCTATGGCTACACCTTC CASSLGGDPRLGGYGYTF
few NA TRBJ1-5 TRBV2 TGTGCCAGCAGAGGACTGATCAATCAGCCCCAGCATTTT CASRGLINQPQHF
NA TRBD1 TRBJ2-7 TRBV18 TGTGCCAGCTCACACGGACAGGGTAGTACCTACGAGCAGTACTTC CASSHGQGSTYEQYF
few NA TRBJ1-6 TRBV20-1 TGCAGCACACGTAAACCCGGTATCACGGTTAATTCACCCCTCCACTTT CSTRKPGITVNSPLHF
few NA TRBJ1-1 TRBV6-5 TGTGCCAGCAGTTACCAGGGTAGGTCGAACACTGAAGCTTTCTTT CASSYQGRSNTEAFF
NA TRBD2 TRBJ2-3 TRBV25-1 TGTGCCACTAAAGCGGGGGCTGGCACAGATACGCAGTATTTT CATKAGAGTDTQYF
NA NA TRBJ2-1 TRBV7-2 TGTGCCAGCAGCTCAAGGGTGGCGTACAATGAGCAGTTCTTC CASSSRVAYNEQFF
few NA TRBJ1-2 TRBV15 TGTGCCACCAGCAGAGAGGGGGGACCCCTGGGCTACACCTTC CATSREGGPLGYTF
NA NA TRBJ1-6 TRBV28 TGTGCCAGCGGCAATGAAGGGGGGGACATGGGTTCACCCCTCCACTTT CASGNEGGDMGSPLHF
NA NA TRBJ1-1 TRBV20-1 TGCAGTGCTAGAGATCAGGGTGTAGTAAACACTGAAGCTTTCTTT CSARDQGVVNTEAFF
NA TRBD2 TRBJ2-1 TRBV2 TGTGCCAGCAGGGGACTAGCGGGGGGGAGCTCCTACAATGAGCAGTTCTTC CASRGLAGGSSYNEQFF
few NA TRBJ2-6 TRBV6-5 TGTGCCAGCAGTTACCCCCTGTCCAGGGATGGGGCCAACGTCCTGACTTTC CASSYPLSRDGANVLTF
once NA TRBJ2-5 TRBV20-1 TGCAGTGCTAGAGAACGCCGTATCCCCGAGACCCAGTACTTC CSARERRIPETQYF
NA TRBD1 TRBJ2-5 TRBV5-1 TGCGCCAGCAGCTCTTCCGGGACAGAAGAGACCCAGTACTTC CASSSSGTEETQYF
NA NA TRBJ2-7 TRBV11-3 TGTGCCAGCAGATATACAGCTTCGGGGGCCTACGAGCAGTACTTC CASRYTASGAYEQYF
NA NA TRBJ1-1 TRBV20-1 TGCAGTGCTAGCCCCCCGGGGGTGTCCCATCTAAGCCCAGAAGCTTTCTTT CSASPPGVSHLSPEAFF
NA TRBD1 TRBJ1-1 TRBV6-1 TGTGCCAACAGAGGGGGCTTGAACACTGAAGCTTTCTTT CANRGGLNTEAFF
few TRBD1 TRBJ1-1 TRBV20-1 TGCAGTGCTAGACAGGGGGCGGGGGACACTGAAGCTTTCTTT CSARQGAGDTEAFF
NA TRBD1 TRBJ2-2 TRBV7-2 TGTGCCAGCAGCGAACAGGGGGCGCCCGGGGAGCTGTTTTTT CASSEQGAPGELFF
few TRBD2 TRBJ2-5 TRBV7-3 TGTGCCAGCAGTCTAGCGGGGGGAAGGGAGACCCAGTACTTC CASSLAGGRETQYF
few NA TRBJ2-7 TRBV27 TGTGCCAGCAGTCGACTGAGCTCCTACGAGCAGTACTTC CASSRLSSYEQYF
NA NA TRBJ2-3 TRBV28 TGTGCCAGCAGCCTGGCAAGGGGCTTCGAAACAGATACGCAGTATTTT CASSLARGFETDTQYF
NA TRBD2 TRBJ2-3 TRBV27 TGTGCCAGCGGGAGGGTTGGGACTAGCGGGGCCTGGGGGCAGTATTTT CASGRVGTSGAWGQYF
NA TRBD2 TRBJ2-5 TRBV11-3 TGTGCCAGCAGTACTAGCGGGACTAGGCAGACCCAGTACTTC CASSTSGTRQTQYF